The 9 T cell receptor beta chains given below trace back to one sample, sequenced in a study of regulatory T cells in long-lasting Graves disease (dated by TCRdb to about 2021). The method was multiplex PCR. The instrument given in TCRdb is Illumina HiSeq 4000. TCR beta libraries were built with iRepertoire HTBI primers and Arm-PCR amplification of CDR3 regions. Through fastp at Q25 and MiXCR, TCRdb rebuilt clones from the public reads, retaining in-frame beta chains. Rows matching on CDR3 protein sequence are summarized as one entry with the most common DNA and genes. In this sample the table shows 450,000 or so distinct CDR3 sequences, approximately 22% of which occur a single time. Of the sample, about an eighth is held by the ten largest clones. In the paper's terms, the time point label means: persistent/refractory GD, antithyroid drugs over 5 years with positive TRAb. RNA was extracted from PBMCs in TRIzol for both TCR sequencing and RNA sequencing.

The starting material was peripheral blood mononuclear cells (PBMCs), obtained when the disease was refractory, from a patient treated with antithyroid drugs. The receptors originated from a female donor with Graves disease.

V is TRBV30 and J is TRBJ2-7, with 9 bases matching TRBD2. V lost 1 base to trimming and J lost 0 bases; unmatched junction nucleotides: 10. The CDR3 loop spans 17 amino acids. CDR1 is GTSNPN, CDR2 SVGIG, per germline (reference sequence). Here the CDR3 reads CAWSAFGLASSSYEQYF. The CDR3 DNA reads as TGTGCCTGGAGTGCCTTCGGACTAGCGTCGAGCTCCTACGAGCAGTACTTC.

This chain links TRBV28 with TRBJ1-4; 9 nucleotides agree with TRBD1. Germline values: CDR1 MDHEN, CDR2 SYDVKM. The CDR3 totals 15 residues. V gave up 10 bases and J gave up 8 bases; unmatched junction bases: 14. The CDR3 DNA reads TGTGCCACCCGGGGGGCCGGGACAGGGCCAGAAAAACTGTTTTTT. This translates into CATRGAGTGPEKLFF. The full variable domain, rest sourced from reference TRBV28 and TRBJ1-4, is DVKVTQSSRYLVKRTGEKVFLECVQDMDHENMFWYRQDPGLGLRLIYFSYDVKMKEKGDIPEGYSVSREKKERFSLILESASTNQTSMYLCATRGAGTGPEKLFFGSGTQLSVL.

In its sample, this clonotype was seen a few times. The V gene is TRBV20-1, the J gene TRBJ2-7, with 10 bases identical to TRBD1. Germline-derived CDR1 and CDR2 are DFQATT and SNEGSKA (reference sequence). Losses at the gene ends were 5 bases for V and 6 bases for J; bases not matched to a gene: 4. The CDR3 is made up of 12 amino acids. The CDR3 coding sequence is TGCAGTGCTGGGGACAGGGGCCTCGAGCAGTACTTC. Translated, it gives CSAGDRGLEQYF.

This clonotype was recorded a few times. The genes are TRBV20-1 and TRBJ2-7; D possibly corresponds to TRBD2 (5 bases). The CDR3 is 14 residues long. Germline assignment: CDR1 DFQATT and CDR2 SNEGSKA (reference sequence). Trimming took 6 bases from V and 1 from J, leaving 16 bases between them. CDR3 in amino acids: CSANGRRLSYEQYF. In nucleotides, the CDR3 is TGCAGTGCAAACGGACGGAGGTTGTCCTACGAGCAGTACTTC.

This chain connects TRBV3-1 to TRBJ1-2, with D perhaps TRBD1 (5 bases). The CDR3 length is 14 residues. The germline CDR1 and CDR2 sequences are LGHDT and YNNKEL (reference sequence). Trimming shortened V by 1 base and J by 7 bases, and 13 bases separated the two germline ends. The CDR3 DNA follows: TGTGCCAGCAGCCAAGTCGGGGGTTTTGTTGGCTACACCTTC. Translated, it gives CASSQVGGFVGYTF. Variable domain in full (rest from reference TRBV3-1 and TRBJ1-2): DTAVSQTPKYLVTQMGNDKSIKCEQNLGHDTMYWYKQDSKKFLKIMFSYNNKELIINETVPNRFSPKSPDKAHLNLHINSLELGDSAVYFCASSQVGGFVGYTFGSGTRLTVV.

This clonotype was recorded many times. The chain joins TRBV11-2 to TRBJ2-5; TRBD1 matches at 7 bases. Germline V lookup: CDR1 SGHAT, CDR2 FQNNGV. Germline trimming cut 5 bases from V and 5 bases from J; bases unmatched to any gene: 8. CDR3 length equals 14 residues. The CDR3 protein is CASSQGSRGETQYF. Here the CDR3 DNA reads TGTGCCAGCAGCCAAGGGTCCAGGGGGGAGACCCAGTACTTC.

A word on this clonotype: A much larger clone is a single base away; this may be a read error. V is TRBV12-3 or TRBV12-4 and J is TRBJ1-2; 10 bases align to TRBD1. The CDR3 has 17 residues. CDR3 sequence: CAGSATGGKLTDYGYTF. CDR3 nucleotide sequence: TGTGCCGGCAGCGCGACAGGGGGCAAGTTGACGGACTATGGCTACACCTTC.

This clonotype was recorded many times. The chain is built from TRBV27 and TRBJ1-4; D call uncertain. The CDR3 contains 15 residues. V was cut by 0 bases and J by 8 bases, with 13 bases left in between. The V gene's germline CDR1 is MNHEY and CDR2 SMNVEV (reference sequence). The CDR3 nucleotides are TGTGCCAGCAGTTTATCTTGGTTGCTTAGCGAAAAACTGTTTTTT. Amino acid sequence: CASSLSWLLSEKLFF.

The chain uses TRBV20-1 and TRBJ1-1, with a tentative D call TRBD1 (6 bases). The V end was cut by 1 base, the J end by 2 bases, with 14 bases between. The CDR3 loop spans 15 amino acids. In germline, CDR1 is DFQATT, CDR2 SNEGSKA (reference sequence). This CDR3 reads CSARASGGFNTEAFF. DNA of the CDR3: TGCAGTGCTAGAGCGTCTGGGGGCTTTAACACTGAAGCTTTCTTT.